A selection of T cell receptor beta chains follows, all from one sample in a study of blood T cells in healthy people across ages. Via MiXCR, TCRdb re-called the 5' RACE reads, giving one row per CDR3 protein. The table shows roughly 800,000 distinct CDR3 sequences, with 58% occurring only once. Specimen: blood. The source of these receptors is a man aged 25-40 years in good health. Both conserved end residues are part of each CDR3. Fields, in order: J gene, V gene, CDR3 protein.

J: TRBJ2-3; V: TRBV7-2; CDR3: CASSWARTTDTQYF
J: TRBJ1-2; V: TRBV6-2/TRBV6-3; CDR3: CASSYFGVRYGYTF
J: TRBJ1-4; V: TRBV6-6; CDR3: CASRRQTRGEKLFF
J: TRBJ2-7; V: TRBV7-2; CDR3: CASSLNSGALSSYGQYF
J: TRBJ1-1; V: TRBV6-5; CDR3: CASRSFQQVNTEAFF
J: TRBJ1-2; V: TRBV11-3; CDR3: CASSLRGGYGYTF
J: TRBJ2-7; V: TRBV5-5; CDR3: CASSLGQKVPEQYF
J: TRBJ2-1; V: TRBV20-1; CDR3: CSARGTSGNNEQFF
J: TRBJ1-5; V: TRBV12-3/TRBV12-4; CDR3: CASSFGRDHQPQHF
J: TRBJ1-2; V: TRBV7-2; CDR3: CATRPGGNNGYTF
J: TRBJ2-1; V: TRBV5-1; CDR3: CASSVTTSAHNEQFF
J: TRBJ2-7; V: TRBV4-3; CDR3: CASSQAYIYNYEQYF
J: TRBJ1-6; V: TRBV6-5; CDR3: CASSYSRPPLHNSPLHF
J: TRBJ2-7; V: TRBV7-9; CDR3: CASSLGPGQLYEQYF
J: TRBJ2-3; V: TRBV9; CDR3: CASSVAPQVKDTQYF
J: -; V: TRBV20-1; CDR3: CSARTPSGGSQETQYF